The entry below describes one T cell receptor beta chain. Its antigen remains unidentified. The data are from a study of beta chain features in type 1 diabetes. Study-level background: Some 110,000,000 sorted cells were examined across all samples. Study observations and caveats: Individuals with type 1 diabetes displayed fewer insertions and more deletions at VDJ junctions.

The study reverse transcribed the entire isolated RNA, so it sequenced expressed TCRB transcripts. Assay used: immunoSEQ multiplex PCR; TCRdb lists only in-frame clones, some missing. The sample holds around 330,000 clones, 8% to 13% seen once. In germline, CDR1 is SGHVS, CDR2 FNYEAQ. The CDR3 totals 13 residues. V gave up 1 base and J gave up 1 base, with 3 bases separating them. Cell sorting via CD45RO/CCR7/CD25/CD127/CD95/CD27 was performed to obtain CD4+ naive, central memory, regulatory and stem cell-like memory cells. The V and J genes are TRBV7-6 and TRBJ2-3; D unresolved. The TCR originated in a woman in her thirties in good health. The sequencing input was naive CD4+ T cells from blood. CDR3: CASSLVGTDTQYF. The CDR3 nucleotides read TGTGCCAGCAGCTTAGTCGGCACAGATACGCAGTATTTT.